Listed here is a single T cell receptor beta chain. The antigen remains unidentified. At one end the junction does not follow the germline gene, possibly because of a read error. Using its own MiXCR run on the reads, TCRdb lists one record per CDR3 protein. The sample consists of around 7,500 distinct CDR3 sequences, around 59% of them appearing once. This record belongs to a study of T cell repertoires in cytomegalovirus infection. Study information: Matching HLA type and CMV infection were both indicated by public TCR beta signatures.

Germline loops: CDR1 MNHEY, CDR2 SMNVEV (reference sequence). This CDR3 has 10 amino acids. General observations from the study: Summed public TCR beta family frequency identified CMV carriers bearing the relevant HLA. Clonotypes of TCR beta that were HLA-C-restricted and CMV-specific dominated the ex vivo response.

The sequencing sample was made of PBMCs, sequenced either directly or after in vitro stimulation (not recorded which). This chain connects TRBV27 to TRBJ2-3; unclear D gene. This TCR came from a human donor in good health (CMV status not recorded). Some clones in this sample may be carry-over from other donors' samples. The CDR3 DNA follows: TGTGCCAGTCAAGGAGATTCGCAATATTTT. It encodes CASQGDSQYF.